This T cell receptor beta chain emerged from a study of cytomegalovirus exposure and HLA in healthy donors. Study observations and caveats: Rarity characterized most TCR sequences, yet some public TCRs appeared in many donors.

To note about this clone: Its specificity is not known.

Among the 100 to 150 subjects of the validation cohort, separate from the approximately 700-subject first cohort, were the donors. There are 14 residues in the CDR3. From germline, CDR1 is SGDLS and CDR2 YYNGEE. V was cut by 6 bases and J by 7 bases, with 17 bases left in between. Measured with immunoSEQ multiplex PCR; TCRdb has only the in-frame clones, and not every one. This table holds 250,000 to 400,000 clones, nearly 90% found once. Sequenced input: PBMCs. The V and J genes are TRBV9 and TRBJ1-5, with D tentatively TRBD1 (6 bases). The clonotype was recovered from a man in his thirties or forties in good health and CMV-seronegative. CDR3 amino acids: CASNMGIQGQPQHF. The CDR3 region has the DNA TGTGCCAGCAATATGGGTATCCAGGGGCAGCCCCAGCATTTT.